This paragraph reports one T cell receptor beta chain. PCR was performed using 60 Vbeta and 13 Jbeta primers. TCRdb keeps only in-frame clones here, not all; method: immunoSEQ multiplex PCR. The data hold 210,000 or so clones, with approximately 84% observed a single time. These data originate in a study of cytomegalovirus exposure and HLA in healthy donors. This CDR3 region has 15 residues. Germline CDR1 reads SGHNT; CDR2 reads YYREEE (reference sequence). The J segment lost 3 bases and the V segment lost 4 bases, leaving 10 bases of the junction unmatched. The rearrangement joins TRBV5-4 to TRBJ2-7; 7 bases align to TRBD1. The receptor comes from a woman in her thirties or forties in good health and CMV-seronegative. Sequenced sample: PBMCs. The CDR3 DNA reads TGTGCCAGCAGCCCGGGGACAGTATACCACTACGAGCAGTACTTC. It codes for CASSPGTVYHYEQYF. The whole variable domain, remainder taken from reference TRBV5-4 and TRBJ2-7, is ETGVTQSPTHLIKTRGQQVTLRCSSQSGHNTVSWYQQALGQGPQFIFQYYREEENGRGNFPPRFSGLQFPNYSSELNVNALELDDSALYLCASSPGTVYHYEQYFGPGTRLTVT.